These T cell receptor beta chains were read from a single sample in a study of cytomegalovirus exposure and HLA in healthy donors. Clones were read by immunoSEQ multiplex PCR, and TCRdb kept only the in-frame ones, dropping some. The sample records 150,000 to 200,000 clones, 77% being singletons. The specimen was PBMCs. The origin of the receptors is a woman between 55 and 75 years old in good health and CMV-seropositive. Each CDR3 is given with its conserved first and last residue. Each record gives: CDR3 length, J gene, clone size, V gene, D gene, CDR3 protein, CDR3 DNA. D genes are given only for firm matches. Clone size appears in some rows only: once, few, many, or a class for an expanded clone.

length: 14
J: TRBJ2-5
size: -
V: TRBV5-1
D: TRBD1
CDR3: CASSLGTGQETQYF
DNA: TGCGCCAGCAGCTTGGGGACAGGACAAGAGACCCAGTACTTC

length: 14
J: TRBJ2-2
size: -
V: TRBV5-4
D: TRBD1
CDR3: CASSRDRVTGELFF
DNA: TGTGCCAGCAGCAGGGACAGGGTTACCGGGGAGCTGTTTTTT

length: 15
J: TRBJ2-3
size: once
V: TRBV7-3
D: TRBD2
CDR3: CASSLGLAGADTQYF
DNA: TGTGCCAGCAGCTTAGGCCTAGCGGGAGCAGATACGCAGTATTTT

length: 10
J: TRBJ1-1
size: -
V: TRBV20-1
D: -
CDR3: CSARRAEAFF
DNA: TGCAGTGCCCGTCGGGCTGAAGCTTTCTTT

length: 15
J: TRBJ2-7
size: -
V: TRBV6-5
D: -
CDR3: CASSYRGSRAYEQYF
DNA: TGTGCCAGCAGTTACAGGGGGTCAAGAGCCTACGAGCAGTACTTC

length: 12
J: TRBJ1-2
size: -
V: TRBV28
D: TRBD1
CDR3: CAISGTGNGYTF
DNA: TGTGCCATCTCTGGGACAGGGAATGGCTACACCTTC

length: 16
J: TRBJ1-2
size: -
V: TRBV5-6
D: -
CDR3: CASSLASGTGNYGYTF
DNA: TGTGCCAGCAGCTTGGCCTCAGGAACGGGAAACTATGGCTACACCTTC

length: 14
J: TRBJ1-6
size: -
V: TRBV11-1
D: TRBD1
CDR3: CASSFGTDNSPLHF
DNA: TGTGCCAGCAGCTTCGGGACAGATAATTCACCCCTCCACTTT

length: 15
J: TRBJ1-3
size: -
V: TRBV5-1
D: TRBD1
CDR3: CASSTGQGVGNTIYF
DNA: TGCGCCAGCAGCACGGGACAGGGGGTTGGAAACACCATATATTTT

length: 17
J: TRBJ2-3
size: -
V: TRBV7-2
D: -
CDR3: CASSLSRWGRRPNTQYF
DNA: TGTGCCAGCAGCTTAAGTAGGTGGGGGCGCAGGCCAAATACGCAGTATTTT

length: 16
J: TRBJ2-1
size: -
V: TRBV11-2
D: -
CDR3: CASSRHLPGHYNEQFF
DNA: TGTGCCAGCAGCCGACACCTACCGGGACACTACAATGAGCAGTTCTTC

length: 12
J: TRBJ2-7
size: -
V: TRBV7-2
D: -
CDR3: CASSSNNYEQYF
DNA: TGTGCCAGCAGCTCGAATAACTACGAGCAGTACTTC

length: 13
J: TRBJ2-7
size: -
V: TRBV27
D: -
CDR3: CASSSYSVREQYF
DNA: TGTGCCAGCAGTTCCTACTCGGTACGGGAGCAGTACTTC

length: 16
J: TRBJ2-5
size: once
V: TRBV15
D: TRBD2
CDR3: CATSRESLAGGETQYF
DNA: TGTGCCACCAGCAGAGAGTCACTAGCGGGGGGGGAGACCCAGTACTTC

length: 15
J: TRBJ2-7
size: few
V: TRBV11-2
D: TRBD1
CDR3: CASSPLTGSAYEQYF
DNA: TGTGCCAGCAGCCCCCTGACAGGGAGCGCCTACGAGCAGTACTTC

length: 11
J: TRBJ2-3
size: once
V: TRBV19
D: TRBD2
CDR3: CASGRTDTQYF
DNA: TGTGCGAGCGGGAGGACAGATACGCAGTATTTT

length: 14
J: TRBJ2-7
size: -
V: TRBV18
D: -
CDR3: CASSPIGVPYEQYF
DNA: TGTGCCAGCTCACCGATAGGGGTCCCCTACGAGCAGTACTTC

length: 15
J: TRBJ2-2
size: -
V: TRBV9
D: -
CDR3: CASSPWTANTGELFF
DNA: TGTGCCAGCAGCCCCTGGACAGCGAACACCGGGGAGCTGTTTTTT

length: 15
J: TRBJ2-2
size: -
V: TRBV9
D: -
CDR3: CASSVVSGFTGELFF
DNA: TGTGCCAGCAGCGTAGTAAGCGGGTTCACCGGGGAGCTGTTTTTT

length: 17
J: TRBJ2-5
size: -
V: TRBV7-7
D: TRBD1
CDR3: CASSGFHPGQGAETQYF
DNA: TGTGCTAGCAGCGGGTTCCATCCCGGACAGGGAGCAGAGACCCAGTACTTC

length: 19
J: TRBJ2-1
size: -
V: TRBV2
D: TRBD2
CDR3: CASSGRPLLAGGSYNEQFF
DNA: TGTGCCAGCAGTGGCCGCCCTCTACTAGCGGGAGGATCCTACAATGAGCAGTTCTTC

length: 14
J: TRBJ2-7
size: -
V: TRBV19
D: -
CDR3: CASSAGTGVYEQYF
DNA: TGTGCCAGTAGTGCGGGAACAGGAGTCTACGAGCAGTACTTC

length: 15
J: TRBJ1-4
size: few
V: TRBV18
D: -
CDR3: CASSPRAPRGEKLFF
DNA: TGTGCCAGCTCACCCCGGGCCCCAAGGGGTGAAAAACTGTTTTTT

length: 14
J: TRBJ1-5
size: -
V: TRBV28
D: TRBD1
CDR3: CASSPPTGGQPQHF
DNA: TGTGCCAGCAGTCCGCCGACAGGGGGTCAGCCCCAGCATTTT

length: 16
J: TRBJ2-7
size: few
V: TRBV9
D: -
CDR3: CASSVGPTTSFYEQYF
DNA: TGTGCCAGCAGCGTAGGTCCCACTACATCCTTTTACGAGCAGTACTTC

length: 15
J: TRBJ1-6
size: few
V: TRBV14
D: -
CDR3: CASSQDFGSGSPLHF
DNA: TGTGCCAGCAGCCAAGACTTCGGGAGTGGGTCACCCCTCCACTTT

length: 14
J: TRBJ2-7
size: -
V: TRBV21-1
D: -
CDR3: CASSPPPTSGEQYF
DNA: TGTGCCAGCAGCCCCCCGCCGACTAGCGGAGAGCAGTACTTC

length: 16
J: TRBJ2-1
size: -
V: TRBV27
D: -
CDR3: CASRGVTPSSYNEQFF
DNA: TGTGCCAGCAGAGGGGTCACGCCGTCCTCCTACAATGAGCAGTTCTTC

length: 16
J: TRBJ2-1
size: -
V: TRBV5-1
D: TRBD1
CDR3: CASSLVEGQGGNEQFF
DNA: TGCGCCAGCAGCTTGGTTGAGGGACAGGGAGGTAATGAGCAGTTCTTC

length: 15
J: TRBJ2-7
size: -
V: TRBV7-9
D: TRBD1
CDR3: CASSPLGTGSYEQYF
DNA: TGTGCCAGCAGCCCTCTTGGGACAGGGTCCTACGAGCAGTACTTC

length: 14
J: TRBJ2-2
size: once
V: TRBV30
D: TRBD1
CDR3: CAWAGTGHAGELFF
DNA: TGTGCCTGGGCAGGGACAGGCCACGCCGGGGAGCTGTTTTTT

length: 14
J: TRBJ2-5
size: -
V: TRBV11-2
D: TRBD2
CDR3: CASSSSGRLETQYF
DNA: TGTGCCAGCAGCTCTAGCGGGAGGTTGGAGACCCAGTACTTC

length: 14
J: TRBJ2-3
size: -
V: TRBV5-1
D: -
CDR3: CASSLALGTDTQYF
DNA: TGCGCCAGCAGCTTAGCCCTGGGCACAGATACGCAGTATTTT

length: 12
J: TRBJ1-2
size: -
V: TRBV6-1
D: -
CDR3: CASTDNRRGYTF
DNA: TGTGCCAGCACTGACAACCGGAGGGGCTACACCTTC

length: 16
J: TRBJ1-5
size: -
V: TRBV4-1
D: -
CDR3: CASSQDSRGRGQPQHF
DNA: TGCGCCAGCAGCCAAGATAGTCGGGGGAGGGGACAGCCCCAGCATTTT

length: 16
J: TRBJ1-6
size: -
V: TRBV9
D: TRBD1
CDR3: CASSFTGEPYNSPLHF
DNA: TGTGCCAGCAGCTTTACAGGGGAGCCCTATAATTCACCCCTCCACTTT

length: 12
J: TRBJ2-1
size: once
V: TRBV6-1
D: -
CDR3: CASSRGRDEQFF
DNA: TGTGCCAGCAGTCGGGGTCGAGATGAGCAGTTCTTC

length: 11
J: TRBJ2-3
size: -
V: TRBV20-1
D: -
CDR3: CSASGLQGRKF
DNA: TGCAGTGCTAGTGGTCTACAGGGGAGGAAGTTT

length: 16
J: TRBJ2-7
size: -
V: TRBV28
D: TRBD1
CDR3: CASSLFRQGIGGEQYF
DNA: TGTGCCAGCAGTTTATTCCGACAGGGGATAGGGGGCGAGCAGTACTTC

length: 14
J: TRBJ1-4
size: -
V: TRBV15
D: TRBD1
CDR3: CATSTRQGREKLFF
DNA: TGTGCCACCAGCACGAGACAGGGGCGTGAAAAACTGTTTTTT

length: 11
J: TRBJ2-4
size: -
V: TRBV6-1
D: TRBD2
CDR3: CASRDGTSQYF
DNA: TGTGCCAGCAGGGACGGGACTAGTCAGTACTTC

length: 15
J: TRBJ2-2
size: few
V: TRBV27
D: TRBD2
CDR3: CASSPRGGATGELFF
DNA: TGTGCCAGCAGCCCCCGGGGGGGGGCGACCGGGGAGCTGTTTTTT

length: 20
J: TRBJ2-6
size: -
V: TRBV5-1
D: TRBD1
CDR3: CASSLGPSGTGVSGANVLTF
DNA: TGCGCCAGCAGCTTGGGACCGTCCGGGACAGGCGTCTCTGGGGCCAACGTCCTGACTTTC

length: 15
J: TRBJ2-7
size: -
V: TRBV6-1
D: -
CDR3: CASSGSRSISYEQYF
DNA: TGTGCCAGCAGTGGGTCCAGGTCGATATCCTACGAGCAGTACTTC

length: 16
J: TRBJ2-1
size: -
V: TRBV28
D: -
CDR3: CASSLYGTSSYNEQFF
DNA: TGTGCCAGCAGTTTATACGGGACATCCTCCTACAATGAGCAGTTCTTC

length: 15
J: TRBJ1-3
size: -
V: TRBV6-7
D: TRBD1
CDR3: CASSYPDRSGNTIYF
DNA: TGTGCCAGCAGTTACCCGGACAGGTCGGGAAACACCATATATTTT

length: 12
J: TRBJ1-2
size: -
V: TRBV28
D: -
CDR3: CASAKDYYGYTF
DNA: TGTGCCAGCGCGAAGGACTACTATGGCTACACCTTC

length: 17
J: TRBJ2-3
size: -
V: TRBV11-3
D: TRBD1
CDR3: CASSLGADRGRTDTQYF
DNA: TGTGCCAGCAGCTTAGGTGCGGACAGGGGGAGAACAGATACGCAGTATTTT

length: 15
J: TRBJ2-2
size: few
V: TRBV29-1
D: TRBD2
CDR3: CSVAMTSGNTGELFF
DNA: TGCAGCGTTGCAATGACTAGCGGGAACACCGGGGAGCTGTTTTTT

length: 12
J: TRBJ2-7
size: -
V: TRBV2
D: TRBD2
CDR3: CAAGGAVYEQYF
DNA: TGTGCCGCGGGAGGCGCCGTCTACGAGCAGTACTTC